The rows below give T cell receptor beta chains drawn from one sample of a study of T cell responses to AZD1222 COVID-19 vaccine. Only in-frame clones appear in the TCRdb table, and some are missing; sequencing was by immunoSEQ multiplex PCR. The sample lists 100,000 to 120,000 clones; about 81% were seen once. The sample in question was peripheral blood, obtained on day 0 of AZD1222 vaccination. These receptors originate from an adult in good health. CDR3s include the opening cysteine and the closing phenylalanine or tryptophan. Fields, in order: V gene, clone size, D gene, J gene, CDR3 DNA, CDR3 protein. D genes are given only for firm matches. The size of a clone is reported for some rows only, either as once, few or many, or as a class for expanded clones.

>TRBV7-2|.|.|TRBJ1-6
TGTGCCAGCAGCTTGAGACGGGGAGGATCACCCCTCCACTTT
CASSLRRGGSPLHF
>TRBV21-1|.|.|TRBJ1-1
TGTGCCAGCAGCAAAGACAGTCCCAAGGAAATGAACACTGAAGCTTTCTTT
CASSKDSPKEMNTEAFF
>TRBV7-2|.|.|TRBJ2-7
TGTGCCAGCAGCTTAGTAAGGGCTTCCTACGAGCAGTACTTC
CASSLVRASYEQYF
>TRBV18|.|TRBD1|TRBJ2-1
TGTGCCAGCTCACCTTACCACTATCTCTCTCCGGGACAGAAAAATGAGCAGTTCTTC
CASSPYHYLSPGQKNEQFF
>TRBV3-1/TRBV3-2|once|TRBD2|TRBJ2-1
TGTGCCAGCAGCCCGCCGACTGGCGGGGGGAAATCCTACAATGAGCAGTTCTTC
CASSPPTGGGKSYNEQFF
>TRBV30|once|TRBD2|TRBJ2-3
TGTGCCTGGAGCGGGGAGGGCAGTATAGCGGGAAGCACAGATACGCAGTATTTT
CAWSGEGSIAGSTDTQYF
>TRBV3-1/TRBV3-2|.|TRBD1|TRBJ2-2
TGTGCCAGCAGCCAAGATAGGTGGGGACAGGGGAACACCGGGGAGCTGTTTTTT
CASSQDRWGQGNTGELFF
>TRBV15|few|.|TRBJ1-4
TGTGCCACCAGCCGTCACGTATTTAAGGAAAAACTGTTTTTT
CATSRHVFKEKLFF
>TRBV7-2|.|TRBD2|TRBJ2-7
TGTGCCAGCAGCTTAGAGGCGGGGGGCATCTACGAGCAGTACTTC
CASSLEAGGIYEQYF
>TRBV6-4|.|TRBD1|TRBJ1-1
TGTGCCAGCAGTGCCACAGGGGGCACTGAAGCTTTCTTT
CASSATGGTEAFF
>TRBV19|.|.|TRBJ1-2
TGTGCCAGTAGTATTCTAGATGGCTACACCTTC
CASSILDGYTF
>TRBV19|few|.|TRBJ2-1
TGTGCCAGTAGTATACAGGGTACCTACAATGAGCAGTTCTTC
CASSIQGTYNEQFF
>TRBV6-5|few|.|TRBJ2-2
TGTGCCAGCACGGCCCAGGGTGGAACCGGGGAGCTGTTTTTT
CASTAQGGTGELFF
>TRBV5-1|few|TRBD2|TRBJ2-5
TGCGCCAGCTCTCCCGGGGGGAGCGGGAGACAAGAGACCCAGTACTTC
CASSPGGSGRQETQYF
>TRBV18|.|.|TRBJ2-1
TGTGAGTACCATGCAGGTCCCCGCAACAATGAGCAGTTCTTC
CEYHAGPRNNEQFF
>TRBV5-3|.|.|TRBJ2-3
TGTGCCAGAAGGGACGCGGACCGGGATACGCAGTATTTT
CARRDADRDTQYF
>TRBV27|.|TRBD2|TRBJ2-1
TGTGCCACCACCCTTTTTGGACTAGCGGGGGGGAGTAGGGACAATGAGCAGTTCTTC
CATTLFGLAGGSRDNEQFF
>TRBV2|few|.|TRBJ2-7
TGTGCCAGCAATTACGGGAGCTCCTACGAGCAGTACTTC
CASNYGSSYEQYF
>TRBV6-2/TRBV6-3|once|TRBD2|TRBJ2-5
TGTGCCAGCAGTTACCTGGGGTCTCTAGCGGGAGAGACCCAGTACTTC
CASSYLGSLAGETQYF
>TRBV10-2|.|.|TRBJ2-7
TGCGCCAGCAGGGAACTGAGCTACGAGCAGTACTTC
CASRELSYEQYF
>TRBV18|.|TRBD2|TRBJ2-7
TGTGCCAGCTCACCTCCTAGCGGGGGGGCAAGGGAGCAGTACTTC
CASSPPSGGAREQYF
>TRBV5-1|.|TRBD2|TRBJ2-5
TGCGCCAGCAATCTTAGCGGGAGGTTGGAGACCCAGTACTTC
CASNLSGRLETQYF
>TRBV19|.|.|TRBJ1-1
TGTGCCAGTAGTTCCTACATGAACACTGAAGCTTTCTTT
CASSSYMNTEAFF
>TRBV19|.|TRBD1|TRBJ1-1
TGTGCCAGTACTCCTTCCGACAGGGGAAGGACTGAAGCTTTCTTT
CASTPSDRGRTEAFF
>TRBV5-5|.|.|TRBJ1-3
TGTGCCAGCAGCTCGCGAGGGGGATCGGGAAACACCATATATTTT
CASSSRGGSGNTIYF
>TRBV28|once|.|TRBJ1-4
TGTGCCAGCAGTTTATCGGGCCGGGACATCGTTTTT
CASSLSGRDIVF
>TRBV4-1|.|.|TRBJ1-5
TGCGCCAGCAGCCAAGGAGGGGTAACGACTCAGCCCCAGCATTTT
CASSQGGVTTQPQHF
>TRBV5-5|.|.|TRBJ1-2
TGTGCCAGCAGCTCCCGTTCGGGGGGAAAACCTAACTATGGCTACACCTTC
CASSSRSGGKPNYGYTF
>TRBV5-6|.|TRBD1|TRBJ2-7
TGTGCCAGCAGCTTGGCGGGACAGGGATTGAGTTACGAGCAGTACTTC
CASSLAGQGLSYEQYF
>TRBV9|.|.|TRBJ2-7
TGTGCCAGCAGCGTAGCCCCCGGCCAGACCTACGAGCAGTACTTC
CASSVAPGQTYEQYF
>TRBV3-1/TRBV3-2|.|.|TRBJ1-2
TGTGCCAGCAGCCAAGGGACATCCAACTATGGCTACACCTTC
CASSQGTSNYGYTF
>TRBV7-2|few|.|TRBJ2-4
TGTGCCAGCAGCTTAGGGGGGGGCCAAAACATTCAGTACTTC
CASSLGGGQNIQYF
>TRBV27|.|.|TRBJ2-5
TGTGCCAGCAGTTCGACCGGGGTGCAAGAGACCCAGTACTTC
CASSSTGVQETQYF
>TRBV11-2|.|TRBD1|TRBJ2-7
TGTGCCAGCGGGGGACAGGAGTCCTACGAGCAGTACTTC
CASGGQESYEQYF
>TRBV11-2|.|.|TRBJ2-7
TGTGCCAGCAGCCTGACTAGTAACTACGAGCAGTACTTC
CASSLTSNYEQYF
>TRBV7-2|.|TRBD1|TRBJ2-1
TGTGCCAGCAGCTTAAACAGGGGGTTATACAATGAGCAGTTCTTC
CASSLNRGLYNEQFF
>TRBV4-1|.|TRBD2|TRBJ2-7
TGCGCCAGCAGCCAACAGCTTGCGGGAGGGCCGAACGAGCAGTACTTC
CASSQQLAGGPNEQYF
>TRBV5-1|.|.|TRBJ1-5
TGCGCCAGCAGCGTATCGGGGGCACCCAATCAGCCCCAGCATTTT
CASSVSGAPNQPQHF
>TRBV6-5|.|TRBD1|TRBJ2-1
TGTGCCAGCAGTTACGCAGGGGGTGAGTTCTTC
CASSYAGGEFF
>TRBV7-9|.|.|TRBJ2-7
TGTGCCAGCAGCTTAGCATTTGGGCAGAGGTACGAGCAGTACTTC
CASSLAFGQRYEQYF
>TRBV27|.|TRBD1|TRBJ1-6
TGTGCCAGCAGTCCAAGACAGGGGGCTAATAATTCACCCCTCCACTTT
CASSPRQGANNSPLHF
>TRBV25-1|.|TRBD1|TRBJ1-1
TGTGCCAGCACCCCCTCCTGGACAGGTGAAGCTTTCTTT
CASTPSWTGEAFF
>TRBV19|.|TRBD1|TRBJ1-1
TGTGCCAGTAGTACAGTGGGACAGGGCTTCACTGAAGCTTTCTTT
CASSTVGQGFTEAFF
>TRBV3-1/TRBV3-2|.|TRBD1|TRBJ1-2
TGTGCCAGCAGCCAGGGAGTGGACAGGGGGCGCGGTTCCGCCTATGGCTACACCTTC
CASSQGVDRGRGSAYGYTF
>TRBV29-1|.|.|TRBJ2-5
TGCAGCGTTCGGTGGGGCCAAGAGACCCAGTACTTC
CSVRWGQETQYF
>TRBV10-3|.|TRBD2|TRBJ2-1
TGTGCCATCAGTGACGGGAGGCTTGCCAATGAGCAGTTCTTC
CAISDGRLANEQFF
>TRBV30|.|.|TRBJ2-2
TGTGCCTGGAGTTTTAACACCGGGGAGCTGTTTTTT
CAWSFNTGELFF
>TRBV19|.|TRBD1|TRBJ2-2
TGTGCCAGTAGGGATACCGGGACAGGGGCCGGGGAGCTGTTTTTT
CASRDTGTGAGELFF
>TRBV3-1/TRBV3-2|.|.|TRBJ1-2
TGTGCCAGCAGCCAAGGGGGGATCTATGGCTACACCTTC
CASSQGGIYGYTF
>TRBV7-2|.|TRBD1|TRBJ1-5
TGTGCCAGCAGCAGTGGAGGGGGCCAGCCCCAGCATTTT
CASSSGGGQPQHF
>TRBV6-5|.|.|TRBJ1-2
TGTGCCATTTCGACAGATAACTATGGCTACACCTTC
CAISTDNYGYTF
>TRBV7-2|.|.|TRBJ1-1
TGTGCCAGCAGCTTGCGGGGGCGGCGCGGCACTGAAGCTTTCTTT
CASSLRGRRGTEAFF
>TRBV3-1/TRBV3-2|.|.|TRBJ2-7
TGTGCCAGCAGCCCCGGCCCTGAGCACGAGCAGTACTTC
CASSPGPEHEQYF
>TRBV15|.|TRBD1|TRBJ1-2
TGTGCCACCAGCAGAGAAGGTAGACAGGGGGGTGGCTACACCTTC
CATSREGRQGGGYTF